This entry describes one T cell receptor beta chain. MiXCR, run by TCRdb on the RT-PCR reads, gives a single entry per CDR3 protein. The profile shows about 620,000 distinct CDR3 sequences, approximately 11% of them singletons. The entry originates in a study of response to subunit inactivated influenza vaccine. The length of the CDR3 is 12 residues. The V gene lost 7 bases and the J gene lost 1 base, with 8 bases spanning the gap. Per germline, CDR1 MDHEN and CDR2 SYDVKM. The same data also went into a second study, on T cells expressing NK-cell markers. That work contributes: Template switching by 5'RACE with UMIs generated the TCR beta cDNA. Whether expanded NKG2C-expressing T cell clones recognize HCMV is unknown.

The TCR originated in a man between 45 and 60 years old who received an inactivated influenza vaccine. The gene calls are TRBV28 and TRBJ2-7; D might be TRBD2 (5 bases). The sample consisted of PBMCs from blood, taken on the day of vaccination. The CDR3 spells CASTRGSYEQYF. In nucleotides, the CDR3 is TGTGCCAGCACCAGAGGGTCCTACGAGCAGTACTTC.